The next 3 T cell receptor beta chains were all read from a single sample in a study of shared clonotypes between healthy human individuals. Positively selected for CCR7, the CD45RO-negative cells used as naive CD8 cells excluded terminally differentiated effector memory CD45RA+ cells. The data were produced by immunoSEQ multiplex PCR, yet TCRdb's version contains in-frame clones alone and is incomplete. The sample carries approximately 650,000 clones, less than 97% recorded once. Sequences were obtained from naive CD8+ T cells sorted from blood. Receptors were obtained from a woman in her twenties or thirties in good health.

The gene calls are TRBV27 and TRBJ2-1, with 9 bases identical to TRBD1. The J segment lost 7 bases and the V segment lost 7 bases, leaving 11 bases of the junction unmatched. In germline, CDR1 is MNHEY, CDR2 SMNVEV (reference sequence). The CDR3 runs to 15 residues. The CDR3 bases are TGTGCCAGCACTCTCTCGGGACAGGGTAAAAATGAGCAGTTCTTC. Its translation: CASTLSGQGKNEQFF.

V and J are TRBV19 and TRBJ2-2; weak D call: TRBD2 (6 bases). The CDR3 loop spans 15 amino acids. Trimming cost V 5 bases and J 1 base, with 11 bases left between them. The germline gives CDR1 LNHDA, CDR2 SQIVND (reference sequence). CDR3 protein: CASSRTSWNTGELFF. The CDR3 coding sequence is TGTGCCAGTAGTCGAACTAGCTGGAACACCGGGGAGCTGTTTTTT.

V is TRBV28 and J is TRBJ2-2; D uncertain. Germline loops: CDR1 MDHEN, CDR2 SYDVKM. Trimming took off 5 bases at V and 6 bases at J, with 10 bases between the two ends. This CDR3 contains 13 residues. The CDR3 spells CASSVGYSGELFF. The CDR3 nucleotides are TGTGCCAGCAGTGTGGGTTATTCCGGGGAGCTGTTTTTT.